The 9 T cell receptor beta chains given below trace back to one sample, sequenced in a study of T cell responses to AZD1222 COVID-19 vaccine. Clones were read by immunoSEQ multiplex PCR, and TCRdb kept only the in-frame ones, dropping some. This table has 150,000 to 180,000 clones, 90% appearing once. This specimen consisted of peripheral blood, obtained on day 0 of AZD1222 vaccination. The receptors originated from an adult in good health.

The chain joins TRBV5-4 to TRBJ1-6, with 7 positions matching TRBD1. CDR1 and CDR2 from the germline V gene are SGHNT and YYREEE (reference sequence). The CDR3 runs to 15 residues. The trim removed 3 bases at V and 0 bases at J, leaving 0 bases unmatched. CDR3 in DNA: TGTGCCAGCAGCTGGGACAGCTCCTATAATTCACCCCTCCACTTT. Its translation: CASSWDSSYNSPLHF.

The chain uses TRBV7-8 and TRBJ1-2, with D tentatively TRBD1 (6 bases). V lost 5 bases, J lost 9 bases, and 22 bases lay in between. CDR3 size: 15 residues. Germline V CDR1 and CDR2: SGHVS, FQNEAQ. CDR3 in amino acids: CASSDDRSPTPRYTF. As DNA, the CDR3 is TGTGCCAGCAGCGACGACAGGTCGCCAACCCCTCGCTACACCTTC. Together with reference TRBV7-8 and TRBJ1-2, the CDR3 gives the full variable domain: GAGVSQSPRYKVAKRGQDVALRCDPISGHVSLFWYQQALGQGPEFLTYFQNEAQLDKSGLPSDRFFAERPEGSVSTLKIQRTQQEDSAVYLCASSDDRSPTPRYTFGSGTRLTVV.

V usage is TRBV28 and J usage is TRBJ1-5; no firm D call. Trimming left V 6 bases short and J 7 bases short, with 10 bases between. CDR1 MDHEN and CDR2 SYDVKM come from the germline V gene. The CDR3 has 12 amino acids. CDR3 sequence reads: CASRAFGQPQHF. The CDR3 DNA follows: TGTGCCAGCAGGGCTTTCGGGCAGCCCCAGCATTTT. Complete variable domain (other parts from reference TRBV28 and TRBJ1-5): DVKVTQSSRYLVKRTGEKVFLECVQDMDHENMFWYRQDPGLGLRLIYFSYDVKMKEKGDIPEGYSVSREKKERFSLILESASTNQTSMYLCASRAFGQPQHFGDGTRLSIL.

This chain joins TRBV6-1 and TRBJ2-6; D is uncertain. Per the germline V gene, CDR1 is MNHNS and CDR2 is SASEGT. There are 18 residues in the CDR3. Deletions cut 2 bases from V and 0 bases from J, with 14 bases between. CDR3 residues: CASSESTSIFSGANVLTF. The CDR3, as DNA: TGTGCCAGCAGTGAATCCACCTCCATCTTCTCTGGGGCCAACGTCCTGACTTTC.

Here the CDR3 reads CASSLILAGAREQYF. CDR3 bases: TGTGCCAGTAGCTTAATCCTAGCGGGAGCTCGGGAGCAGTACTTC. The chain recombines TRBV19 with TRBJ2-7; 10 bases align to TRBD2. The CDR3 length is 15 residues. V was clipped by 6 bases and J by 7 bases; unmatched bases: 12. The germline gives CDR1 LNHDA, CDR2 SQIVND (reference sequence).

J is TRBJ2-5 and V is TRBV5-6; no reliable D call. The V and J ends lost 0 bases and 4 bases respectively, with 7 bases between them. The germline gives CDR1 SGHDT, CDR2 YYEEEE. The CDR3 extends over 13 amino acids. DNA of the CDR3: TGTGCCAGCAGCTTGGCGGGTGGAGAGACCCAGTACTTC. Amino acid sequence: CASSLAGGETQYF.

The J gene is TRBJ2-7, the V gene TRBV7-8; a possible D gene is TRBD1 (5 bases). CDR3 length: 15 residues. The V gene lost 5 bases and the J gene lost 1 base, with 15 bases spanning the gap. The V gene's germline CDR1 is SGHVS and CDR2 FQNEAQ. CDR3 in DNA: TGTGCCAGCAGCCTAGGCAAGGGGCCATCCTACGAGCAGTACTTC. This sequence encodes CASSLGKGPSYEQYF.

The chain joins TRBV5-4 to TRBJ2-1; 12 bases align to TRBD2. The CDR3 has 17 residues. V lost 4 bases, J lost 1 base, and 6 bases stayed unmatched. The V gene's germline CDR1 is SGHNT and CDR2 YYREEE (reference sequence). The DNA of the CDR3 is TGTGCCAGCAGCCCAGGACTAGCGGGGTCGTCCTACAATGAGCAGTTCTTC. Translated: CASSPGLAGSSYNEQFF.

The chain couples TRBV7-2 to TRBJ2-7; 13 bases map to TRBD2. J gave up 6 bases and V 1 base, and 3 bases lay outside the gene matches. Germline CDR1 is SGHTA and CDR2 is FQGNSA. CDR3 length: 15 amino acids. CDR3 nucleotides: TGTGCCAGCAGCTTAGAACTAGCGGGAGGGCTCGAGCAGTACTTC. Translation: CASSLELAGGLEQYF.